This T cell receptor (beta chain) was captured by sequencing in a study of shared clonotypes between healthy human individuals. TCRdb's copy holds only in-frame clones and misses some; the assay was immunoSEQ multiplex PCR. Among hundreds of thousands of clones listed, 85% to 95% were seen once. CD45RO negativity and positive selection for CCR7 defined naive CD8 cells, a population that excluded terminally differentiated effector memory CD45RA+ cells. CDR3 length: 14 amino acids. Trimming removed 3 bases at V and 5 bases at J, with 13 bases between. CDR1 and CDR2 from the germline V gene are SGHTA and FQGNSA.

The clonotype comes from a man aged 25 to 40 in good health. Sequenced sample: naive CD8+ T cells sorted from blood. The V gene is TRBV7-2, the J gene TRBJ2-5; D is unresolved. The DNA of the CDR3 is TGTGCCAGCAGCTTCCCGACGGCCTGGGAGACCCAGTACTTC. Translating gives CASSFPTAWETQYF.